A single T cell receptor beta chain is shown here with its context. Its cognate antigen has yet to be identified. No base-level quality is on record; no much larger clone is a single base apart. V is cut by 2 bases and J by 7 bases, and the space between the germline ends is 17 bases. According to the germline V gene (reference sequence), CDR1 reads DFQATT and CDR2 reads SNEGSKA. From cysteine to phenylalanine, the CDR3 is 14 amino acids long. Only CDR3 DNA remains: 42 bases, in frame from the first base. This specimen belongs to a study of vaccination and CD4 T cells after COVID-19 (dated 2022 in TCRdb). For the study in its entirety: In the convalescent cohort there were six males and four females, among whom were two Hispanic individuals, seven Caucasians, two Asians and one multiracial person. Two doses of either the Pfizer-BioNTech BNT162b2 vaccine (n=8) or the Moderna mRNA-1273 vaccine (n=2) were administered to participants. Post-vaccine blood samples were obtained a median of approximately 70 days after the second vaccine dose, with a range of about 13 to 241 days. Control cultures received a CEFX viral epitope pool as the positive control, an HIV-1 Nef peptide pool as the negative control, or no peptide. For stimulating the cultures, overlapping spike peptide pools were used, derived from SARS-CoV-2 as well as from the common cold coronaviruses HCoV-NL63, HCoV-OC43 and HCoV-229E. The spike-specific CD4+ TCR repertoire was compared before and after mRNA vaccination in ten to eleven COVID-19 convalescent patients and a few infection-naive healthy vaccine recipients. Post-COVID blood samples from convalescent patients were collected a median of about 110 days after diagnosis, with a range of roughly 30 to 161 days. In an earlier paper using these donors, memory CD4+ T cell crossreactivity between SARS-CoV-2 and common cold coronavirus spike proteins was assessed at the TCR clonotype level.

Read against the paper, the sample's treatment or condition label means: approximately 9-day PBMC culture with coronavirus spike peptide pools or control peptides (ViraFEST assay). CD4+ T cells from unexposed donors were collected before the COVID-19 pandemic (2011-2018). To expand antigen-specific T cells with peptide pools and then pick out the expanded clonotypes through TCR sequencing, the study relied on the ViraFEST assay. Each well held 2.2 million or so PBMCs cultured in IMDM containing approximately 5% human AB serum and roughly 10 IU/ml IL-2, with about 10 ug/ml peptide pools added. On days 3 and 7, half of the culture medium was replaced with fresh IL-2-containing medium. After 9 to 11 days of culture, CD4+ T cells were isolated by negative selection with the EasySep CD4+ T cell isolation kit. As cell number allowed, CD4+ T cells from unexposed donors were tested for reactivity to SARS-CoV-2 S and N and to four common cold coronavirus spike pools. Ficoll-Paque Plus gradient centrifugation was used to isolate PBMCs from whole blood, and the isolated PBMCs were then either used fresh or cryopreserved at -140C. Culture conditions were generally each tested in triplicate wells. The leukapheresis product for the unexposed donors was obtained through commercial purchase.

What the authors observed across the whole study: In convalescent patients, a median about 84% of post-vaccine SARS-CoV-2-reactive clones were detected only after vaccination, and vaccine-specific priming was suggested by this finding. Of the vaccine-specific clones found in convalescent patients, nearly all (304 of 307) were mono-reactive for SARS-CoV-2 spike instead of being cross-reactive with common cold coronaviruses. The study included relatively few convalescent patients and did not analyze early timepoints after natural infection. The median count of SARS-CoV-2-reactive clonotypes went up from around 23 after infection to a few dozen after vaccination, although the change was not significant.

Library prep was done by PCR. DNA from cultured CD4+ T cells underwent TCR sequencing with the Oncomine TCR Beta short-read assay at the Johns Hopkins FTIC core. The QIAamp micro DNA kit was used to extract genomic DNA from the cultured CD4+ T cells. Oncomine TCR Beta libraries made from cultured CD4+ T cells were pooled using unique dual indexes and sequenced on an Illumina iSeq 100. The original methods were these. Non-productive sequences were removed, and CDR3s not starting with C, not ending with F or W, or shorter than 7 amino acids were discarded. Antigen-specific clonotypes were identified with the MANAFEST web application by comparing peptide-stimulated wells with reference and other culture wells. An FDR below 0.05, an odds ratio above 5, and a productive frequency above 0.1% in at least two of three replicate wells were required for clones to be considered positive. Cross-reactive clonotypes were defined as significantly expanded in both SARS-CoV-2 spike wells and at least one common cold coronavirus spike condition. CDR3 homology was assessed with Levenshtein distances (stringdist) and unrooted phylogenetic trees (ape) in R version 3.6.1. The public reads were reanalyzed by TCRdb: fastp trimming at Q25, MiXCR alignment, in-frame beta chains only. Rows with a matching CDR3 protein are joined into one entry that keeps the most common DNA and genes. The V and J calls shown here were made by TCRdb, not taken from the authors' results. The sample has around 7,400 distinct CDR3 sequences on record, about 53% of them singletons. The ten largest account for more than 15% of the sample.

The chain employs TRBV20-1 and TRBJ1-1; the D segment cannot be called with confidence. The receptor comes from a human donor in good health. The sequencing sample was made of CD4+ T cells from blood, cultured in vitro. The encoded CDR3 is CSARPQDRVYEAFF. The DNA reads TGCAGTGCTAGACCCCAGGACCGTGTTTATGAAGCTTTCTTT.